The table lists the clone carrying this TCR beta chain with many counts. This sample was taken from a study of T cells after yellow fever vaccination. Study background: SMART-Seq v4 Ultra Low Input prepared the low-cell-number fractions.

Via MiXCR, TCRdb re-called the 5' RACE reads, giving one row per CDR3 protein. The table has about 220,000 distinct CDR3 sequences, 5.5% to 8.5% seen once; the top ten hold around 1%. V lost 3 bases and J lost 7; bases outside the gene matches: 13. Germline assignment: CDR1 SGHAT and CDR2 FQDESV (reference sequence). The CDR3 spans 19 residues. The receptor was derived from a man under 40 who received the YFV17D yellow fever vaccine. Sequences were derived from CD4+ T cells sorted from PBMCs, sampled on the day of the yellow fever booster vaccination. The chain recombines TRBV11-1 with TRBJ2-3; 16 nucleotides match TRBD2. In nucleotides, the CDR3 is TGTGCCAGCAGCTTGACCGGGACTAGCGGGAGGGCCGTCTCGAATACGCAGTATTTT. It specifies CASSLTGTSGRAVSNTQYF.